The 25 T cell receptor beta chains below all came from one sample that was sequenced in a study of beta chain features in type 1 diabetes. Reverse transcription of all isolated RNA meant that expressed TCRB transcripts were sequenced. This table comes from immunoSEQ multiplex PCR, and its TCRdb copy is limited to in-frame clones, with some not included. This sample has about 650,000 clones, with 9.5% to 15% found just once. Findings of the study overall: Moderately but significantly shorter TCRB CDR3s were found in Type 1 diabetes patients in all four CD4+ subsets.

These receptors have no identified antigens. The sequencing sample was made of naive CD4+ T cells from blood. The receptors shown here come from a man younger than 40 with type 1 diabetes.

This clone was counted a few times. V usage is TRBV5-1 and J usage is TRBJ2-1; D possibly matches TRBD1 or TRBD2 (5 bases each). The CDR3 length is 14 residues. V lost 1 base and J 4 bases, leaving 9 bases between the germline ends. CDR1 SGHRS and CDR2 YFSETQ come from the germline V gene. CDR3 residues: CASSLSEGYNEQFF. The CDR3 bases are TGCGCCAGCAGCTTGTCTGAGGGGTACAATGAGCAGTTCTTC.

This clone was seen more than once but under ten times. DNA of the CDR3: TGTGCCTGGAGTACAGGGGAAGAGACCCAGTACTTC. It codes for CAWSTGEETQYF. V usage is TRBV30 and J usage is TRBJ2-5; 7 bases map to TRBD1. Trimming removed 2 bases from V and 3 bases from J; junction bases left unmatched: 0. Germline lookup yields CDR1 GTSNPN and CDR2 SVGIG (reference sequence). The CDR3 extends over 12 amino acids.

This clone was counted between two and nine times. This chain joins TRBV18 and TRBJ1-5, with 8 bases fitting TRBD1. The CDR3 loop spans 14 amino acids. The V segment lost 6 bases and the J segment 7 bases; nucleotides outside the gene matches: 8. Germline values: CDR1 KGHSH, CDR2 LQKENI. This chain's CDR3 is CASSEQQGEQPQHF. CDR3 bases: TGTGCCAGCTCCGAACAACAGGGGGAACAGCCCCAGCATTTT.

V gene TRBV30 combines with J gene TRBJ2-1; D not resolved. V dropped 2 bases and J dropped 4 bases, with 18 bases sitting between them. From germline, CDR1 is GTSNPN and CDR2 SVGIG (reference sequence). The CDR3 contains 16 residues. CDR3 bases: TGTGCCTGGAGTCGTGAGCAATGGCAACCTTACAATGAGCAGTTCTTC. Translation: CAWSREQWQPYNEQFF.

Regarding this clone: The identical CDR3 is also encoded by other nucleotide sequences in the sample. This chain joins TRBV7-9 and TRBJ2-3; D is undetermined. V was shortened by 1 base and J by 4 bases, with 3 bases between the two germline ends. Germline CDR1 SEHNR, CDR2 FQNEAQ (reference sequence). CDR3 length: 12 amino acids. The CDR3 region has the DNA TGTGCCAGCAGCTTAGTTGCAGATACGCAGTATTTT. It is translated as CASSLVADTQYF.

The CDR3 DNA reads as TGTGCCAGCACCATCGCAGGGTCGAGGTCCTACAATGAGCAGTTCTTC. It codes for CASTIAGSRSYNEQFF. V and J are TRBV28 and TRBJ2-1; D is possibly TRBD1 (5 bases). The CDR3 sequence is 16 residues long. V dropped 7 bases and J dropped 1 base, with 17 bases sitting between them. From germline, CDR1 is MDHEN and CDR2 SYDVKM.

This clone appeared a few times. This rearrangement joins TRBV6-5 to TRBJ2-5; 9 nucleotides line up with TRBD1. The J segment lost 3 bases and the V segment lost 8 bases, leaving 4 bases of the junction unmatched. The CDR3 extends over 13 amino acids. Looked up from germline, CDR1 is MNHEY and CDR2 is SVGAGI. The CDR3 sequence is CASWGQGKETQYF. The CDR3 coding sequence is TGTGCCAGCTGGGGACAGGGTAAAGAGACCCAGTACTTC.

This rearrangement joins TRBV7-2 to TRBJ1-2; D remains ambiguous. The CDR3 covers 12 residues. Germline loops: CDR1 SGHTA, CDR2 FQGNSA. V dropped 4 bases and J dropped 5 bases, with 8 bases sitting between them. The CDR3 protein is CASSSFTYGYTF. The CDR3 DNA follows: TGTGCCAGCAGCTCGTTTACATATGGCTACACCTTC.

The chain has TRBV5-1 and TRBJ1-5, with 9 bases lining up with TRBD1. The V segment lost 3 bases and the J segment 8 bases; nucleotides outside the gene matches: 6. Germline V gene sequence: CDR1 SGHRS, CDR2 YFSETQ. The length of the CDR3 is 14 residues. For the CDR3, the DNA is TGCGCCAGCAGCTCTGGACAGGGGCTGGAGCCCCAGCATTTT. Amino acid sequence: CASSSGQGLEPQHF.

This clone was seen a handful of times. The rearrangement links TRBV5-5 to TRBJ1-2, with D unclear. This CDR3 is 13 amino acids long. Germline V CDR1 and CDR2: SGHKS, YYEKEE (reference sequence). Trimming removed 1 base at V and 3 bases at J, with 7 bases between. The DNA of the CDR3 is TGTGCCAGCAGCTTGAGTAAGGACTATGGCTACACCTTC. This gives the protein CASSLSKDYGYTF.

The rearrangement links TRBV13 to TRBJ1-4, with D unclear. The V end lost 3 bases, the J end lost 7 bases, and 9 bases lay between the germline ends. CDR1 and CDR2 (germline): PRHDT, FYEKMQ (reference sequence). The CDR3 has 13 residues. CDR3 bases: TGTGCCAGCAGCTTTCAGCAGACTGAAAAACTGTTTTTT. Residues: CASSFQQTEKLFF.

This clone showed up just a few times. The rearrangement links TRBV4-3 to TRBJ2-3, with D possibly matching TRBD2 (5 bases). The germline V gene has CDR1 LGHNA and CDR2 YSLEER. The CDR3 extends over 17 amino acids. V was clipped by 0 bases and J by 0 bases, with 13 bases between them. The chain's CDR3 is CASSQDQAGTSTDTQYF. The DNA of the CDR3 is TGCGCCAGCAGCCAAGATCAGGCGGGTACTAGCACAGATACGCAGTATTTT.

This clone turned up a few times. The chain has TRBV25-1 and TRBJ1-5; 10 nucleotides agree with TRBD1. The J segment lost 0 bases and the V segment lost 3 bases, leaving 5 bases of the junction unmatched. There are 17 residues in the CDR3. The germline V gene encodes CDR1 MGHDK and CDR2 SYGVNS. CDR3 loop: CASSDRGTGDSNQPQHF. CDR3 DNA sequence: TGTGCCAGCAGTGACCGAGGGACAGGGGATAGCAATCAGCCCCAGCATTTT. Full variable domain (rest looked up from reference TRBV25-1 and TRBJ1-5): EADIYQTPRYLVIGTGKKITLECSQTMGHDKMYWYQQDPGMELHLIHYSYGVNSTEKGDLSSESTVSRIRTEHFPLTLESARPSHTSQYLCASSDRGTGDSNQPQHFGDGTRLSIL.

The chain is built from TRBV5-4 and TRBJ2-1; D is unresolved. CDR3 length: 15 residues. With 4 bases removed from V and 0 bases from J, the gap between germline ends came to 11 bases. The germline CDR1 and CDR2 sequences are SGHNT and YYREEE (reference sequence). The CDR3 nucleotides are TGTGCCAGCAGCCTCGAACAGATCTCCTACAATGAGCAGTTCTTC. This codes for CASSLEQISYNEQFF.

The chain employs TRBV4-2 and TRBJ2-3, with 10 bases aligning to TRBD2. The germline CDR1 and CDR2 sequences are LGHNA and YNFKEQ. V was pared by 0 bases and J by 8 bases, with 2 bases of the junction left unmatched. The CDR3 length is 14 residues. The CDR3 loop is CASSQEASGSTQYF. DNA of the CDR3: TGTGCCAGCAGCCAAGAGGCTAGCGGGAGTACGCAGTATTTT.

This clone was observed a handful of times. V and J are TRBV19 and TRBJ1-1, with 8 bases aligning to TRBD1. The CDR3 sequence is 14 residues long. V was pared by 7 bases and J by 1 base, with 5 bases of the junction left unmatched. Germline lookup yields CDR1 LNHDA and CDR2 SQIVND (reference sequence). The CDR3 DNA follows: TGTGCCAGTACTACGGACAGGGCGAACACTGAAGCTTTCTTT. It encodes CASTTDRANTEAFF.

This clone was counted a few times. This CDR3 reads CSVVPAELALGYTF. The DNA for the CDR3 is TGCAGCGTTGTGCCGGCAGAGTTGGCCCTAGGCTACACCTTC. V and J are TRBV29-1 and TRBJ1-2; D unresolved. The CDR3 spans 14 residues. The V end was cut by 4 bases, the J end by 8 bases, with 20 bases between. Looked up from germline, CDR1 is SQVTM and CDR2 is ANQGSEA. The full variable domain, completed using reference TRBV29-1 and TRBJ1-2, is SAVISQKPSRDICQRGTSLTIQCQVDSQVTMMFWYRQQPGQSLTLIATANQGSEATYESGFVIDKFPISRPNLTFSTLTVSNMSPEDSSIYLCSVVPAELALGYTFGSGTRLTVV.

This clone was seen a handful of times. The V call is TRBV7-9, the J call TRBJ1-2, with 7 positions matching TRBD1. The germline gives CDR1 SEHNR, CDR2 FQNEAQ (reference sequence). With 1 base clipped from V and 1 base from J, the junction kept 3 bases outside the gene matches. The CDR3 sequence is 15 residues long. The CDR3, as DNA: TGTGCCAGCAGCTTAGAGACAGGGAATAACTATGGCTACACCTTC. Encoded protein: CASSLETGNNYGYTF.

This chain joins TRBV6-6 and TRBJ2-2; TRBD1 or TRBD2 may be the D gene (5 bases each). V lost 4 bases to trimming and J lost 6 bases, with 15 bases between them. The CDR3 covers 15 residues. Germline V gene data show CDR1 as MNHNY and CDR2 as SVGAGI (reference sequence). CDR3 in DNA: TGTGCCAGCAGTTTAGAGGGTTGGGGCGCCGGGGAGCTGTTTTTT. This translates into CASSLEGWGAGELFF.

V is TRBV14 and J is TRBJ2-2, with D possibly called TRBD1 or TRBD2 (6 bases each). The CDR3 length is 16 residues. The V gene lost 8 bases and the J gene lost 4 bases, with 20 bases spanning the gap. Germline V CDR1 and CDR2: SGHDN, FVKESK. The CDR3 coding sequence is TGTGCCAGCTCCAAAGGACAAGGAGGGGGCACCGGGGAGCTGTTTTTT. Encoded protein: CASSKGQGGGTGELFF.

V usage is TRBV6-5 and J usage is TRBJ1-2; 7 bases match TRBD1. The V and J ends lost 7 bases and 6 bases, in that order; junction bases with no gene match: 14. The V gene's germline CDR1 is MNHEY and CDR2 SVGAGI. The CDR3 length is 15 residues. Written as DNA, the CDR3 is TGTGCCAGCAAAGGGACAGTGAAGGGAAGGGATGGCTACACCTTC. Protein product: CASKGTVKGRDGYTF.

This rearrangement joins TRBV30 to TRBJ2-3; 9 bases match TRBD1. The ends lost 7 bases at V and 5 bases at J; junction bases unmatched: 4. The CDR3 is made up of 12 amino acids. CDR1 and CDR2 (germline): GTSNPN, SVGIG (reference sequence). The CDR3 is CALDRGGDTQYF. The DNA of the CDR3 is TGTGCCTTGGACAGGGGAGGAGATACGCAGTATTTT.

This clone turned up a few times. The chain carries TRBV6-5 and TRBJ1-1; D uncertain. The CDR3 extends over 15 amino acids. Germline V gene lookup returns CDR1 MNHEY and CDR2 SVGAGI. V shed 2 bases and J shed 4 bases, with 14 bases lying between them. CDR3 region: CASSYAGLEGTEAFF. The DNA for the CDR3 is TGTGCCAGCAGTTACGCGGGTCTCGAGGGCACTGAAGCTTTCTTT.

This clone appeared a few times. The CDR3 spells CASSYEGDNYGYTF. The CDR3 coding sequence is TGTGCCAGCAGTTACGAGGGGGACAACTATGGCTACACCTTC. V is TRBV6-5 and J is TRBJ1-2, with D tentatively TRBD1 (6 bases). Germline values: CDR1 MNHEY, CDR2 SVGAGI. Between the trimmed V and J ends, which lost 2 bases and 2 bases, there was a span of 9 bases. This CDR3 comprises 14 residues.

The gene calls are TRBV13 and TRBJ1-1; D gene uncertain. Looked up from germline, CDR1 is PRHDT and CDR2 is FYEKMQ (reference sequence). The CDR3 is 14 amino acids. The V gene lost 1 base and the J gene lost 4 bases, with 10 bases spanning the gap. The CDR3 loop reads CASSLDPGGTEAFF. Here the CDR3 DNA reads TGTGCCAGCAGCTTAGATCCAGGTGGCACTGAAGCTTTCTTT.